Below, 31 T cell receptor beta chains from the same sample are listed, as sequenced in a study of shared clonotypes between healthy human individuals. The assay was immunoSEQ multiplex PCR, and TCRdb's table has in-frame clones only and misses some. The table shows around 530,000 clones, with around three quarters occurring only once. The specimen was PBMCs. These receptors were obtained from a woman in her thirties or forties in good health. Some clones in this sample may be carry-over from other donors' samples.

The CDR3 loop is CASSLERLAGNTDTQYF. The CDR3 region has the DNA TGTGCCAGCAGCCTAGAGAGGCTAGCGGGAAACACAGATACGCAGTATTTT. This chain joins TRBV7-6 and TRBJ2-3; TRBD2 aligns across 9 bases. Trimming at V came to 5 bases and at J to 2 bases, leaving 11 bases not matched to a gene. CDR3 length: 17 residues. Germline CDR1 is SGHVS and CDR2 is FNYEAQ.

The V call is TRBV14, the J call TRBJ2-5; D is perhaps TRBD1 (5 bases). The CDR3 length is 16 residues. V dropped 3 bases and J dropped 0 bases, with 14 bases sitting between them. Germline V gene lookup returns CDR1 SGHDN and CDR2 FVKESK. The CDR3 here is CASSHAQAPYQETQYF. CDR3 sequence (DNA): TGTGCCAGCAGCCATGCACAGGCCCCGTACCAAGAGACCCAGTACTTC.

There are a few counts of this clone. This sequence joins TRBV19 and TRBJ2-3, with 10 bases matching TRBD1. V was clipped by 5 bases and J by 6 bases; unmatched bases: 2. The CDR3 contains 13 residues. In germline, CDR1 is LNHDA, CDR2 SQIVND (reference sequence). CDR3 sequence reads: CASSSGQGDTQYF. DNA of the CDR3: TGTGCCAGTAGTTCGGGACAGGGGGATACGCAGTATTTT. Full variable domain (missing parts from reference TRBV19 and TRBJ2-3): DGGITQSPKYLFRKEGQNVTLSCEQNLNHDAMYWYRQDPGQGLRLIYYSQIVNDFQKGDIAEGYSVSREKKESFPLTVTSAQKNPTAFYLCASSSGQGDTQYFGPGTRLTVL.

This clone was observed a single time. A read error may account for a junction end that differs from germline. The rearrangement uses TRBV15 and TRBJ2-7, with D maybe TRBD1 (6 bases). This CDR3 comprises 13 residues. Germline CDR1 reads LNHNV; CDR2 reads YYDKDF (reference sequence). CDR3 DNA: TGTGCCACCAAGGAGACAGGCGTCCACGAGAAGTACTTC. It codes for CATKETGVHEKYF.

With regard to this clone: The sample holds other DNA sequences that translate to the same CDR3. The rearrangement uses TRBV4-1 and TRBJ2-6; D not resolved. The CDR3 covers 15 residues. V was trimmed by 2 bases and J by 3 bases, leaving 8 bases between them. Germline CDR1 reads MGHRA; CDR2 reads YSYEKL. The CDR3 here is CASSQLASGANVLTF. The DNA of the CDR3 is TGCGCCAGCAGCCAACTGGCGAGTGGGGCCAACGTCCTGACTTTC.

This clone appeared a few times. The V and J genes are TRBV10-3 and TRBJ1-1; 11 bases are shared with TRBD1. V was pared by 5 bases and J by 4 bases, with 6 bases of the junction left unmatched. The length of the CDR3 is 15 residues. Germline V gene data show CDR1 as ENHRY and CDR2 as SYGVKD. CDR3: CAISPPGQGVTEAFF. CDR3 sequence (DNA): TGTGCCATCAGTCCACCGGGACAGGGGGTCACTGAAGCTTTCTTT.

This chain joins TRBV18 and TRBJ1-1; D not resolved. The V gene's germline CDR1 is KGHSH and CDR2 LQKENI. Trimming took off 4 bases at V and 5 bases at J, with 11 bases between the two ends. The length of the CDR3 is 13 residues. The CDR3: CASSLQERTEAFF. The CDR3 bases are TGTGCCAGCTCACTCCAGGAGCGTACTGAAGCTTTCTTT.

The count of this clone is one. The sample carries other DNA sequences with the same CDR3. The CDR3: CASSVELNTEAFF. DNA of the CDR3: TGTGCCAGCAGCGTTGAGCTGAACACTGAAGCTTTCTTT. The chain couples TRBV9 to TRBJ1-1; D is ambiguous. V was cut by 2 bases and J by 0 bases, with 5 bases left in between. The V gene's germline CDR1 is SGDLS and CDR2 YYNGEE. The CDR3 has 13 residues. The whole variable domain, filled in from reference TRBV9 and TRBJ1-1, reads DSGVTQTPKHLITATGQRVTLRCSPRSGDLSVYWYQQSLDQGLQFLIQYYNGEERAKGNILERFSAQQFPDLHSELNLSSLELGDSALYFCASSVELNTEAFFGQGTRLTVV.

The rearrangement uses TRBV6-6 and TRBJ2-6, with 7 bases identical to TRBD2. This CDR3 region has 16 residues. Per germline, CDR1 MNHNY and CDR2 SVGAGI (reference sequence). V shed 6 bases and J 2 bases; nucleotides not matched to a gene: 7. The CDR3 spells CASSLGLGAGANVLTF. DNA of the CDR3: TGTGCCAGCAGCCTTGGACTAGGAGCTGGGGCCAACGTCCTGACTTTC.

Comments on this clone: The same CDR3 can be traced to other DNA sequences in this sample. The chain carries TRBV29-1 and TRBJ1-1; TRBD1 is a possible D gene (6 bases). Trimming shortened V by 3 bases and J by 0 bases, and 8 bases separated the two germline ends. The CDR3 sequence is 13 residues long. Germline-derived CDR1 and CDR2 are SQVTM and ANQGSEA. The CDR3 DNA follows: TGCAGCGTTGACAGGGGACTGAACACTGAAGCTTTCTTT. Protein sequence: CSVDRGLNTEAFF. Using reference TRBV29-1 and TRBJ1-1 for the parts outside the CDR3, the full variable domain is SAVISQKPSRDICQRGTSLTIQCQVDSQVTMMFWYRQQPGQSLTLIATANQGSEATYESGFVIDKFPISRPNLTFSTLTVSNMSPEDSSIYLCSVDRGLNTEAFFGQGTRLTVV.

This chain connects TRBV2 to TRBJ1-1; D is unresolved. V was trimmed by 4 bases and J by 0 bases, leaving 9 bases between them. Germline loops: CDR1 SNHLY, CDR2 FYNNEI. The CDR3 runs 14 residues. The CDR3 reads CASSVKFMNTEAFF. CDR3 nucleotides: TGTGCCAGCAGTGTGAAGTTCATGAACACTGAAGCTTTCTTT.

The genes are TRBV7-3 and TRBJ2-3; D gene unclear. CDR3 length equals 10 residues. Germline V gives CDR1 SGHTA, CDR2 FQGTGA. Trimming shortened V by 5 bases and J by 11 bases, and 8 bases separated the two germline ends. CDR3 sequence reads: CASSPTKQYF. The CDR3 DNA is TGTGCCAGCAGCCCCACGAAGCAGTATTTT.

Comment on this clone: Its ends do not fully match the called genes, so a read error is possible. The rearrangement links TRBV7-7 to TRBJ2-5; D is perhaps TRBD2 (5 bases). The CDR3 covers 15 residues. Germline CDR1 and CDR2: SSHAT and FNYEAQ (reference sequence). CDR3 in amino acids: CASSLAWTGQETQYF. CDR3 DNA sequence: TGTGCTAGCAGCTTAGCCTGGACTGGCCAGGAGACCCAGTACTTC.

V usage is TRBV6-6 and J usage is TRBJ2-3; tentatively, D is TRBD1 (6 bases). Germline values: CDR1 MNHNY, CDR2 SVGAGI (reference sequence). This CDR3 contains 14 residues. V lost 2 bases and J lost 4, with 10 bases in between. CDR3 residues: CASSYPGESDTQYF. DNA of the CDR3: TGTGCCAGCAGTTACCCAGGGGAGTCAGATACGCAGTATTTT.

This clone was counted once. Given a far larger clone just one base away, this is likely a sequencing read error. In the same sample, other DNA sequences code for this CDR3. The chain combines TRBV30 with TRBJ2-6, with D possibly TRBD1 on 6 matching bases. Germline CDR1 GTSNPN, CDR2 SVGIG (reference sequence). The CDR3 is 16 residues long. CDR3 in DNA: TGTGCCTGGAGTAAATTATGGGGGCCTGGAGCCAACGTCCTGACTTTC. Protein: CAWSKLWGPGANVLTF.

This clone was counted a few times. The rearrangement links TRBV29-1 to TRBJ1-1; 7 nucleotides match TRBD1. CDR3 length: 14 amino acids. The V and J ends lost 3 bases and 4 bases, in that order; junction bases with no gene match: 8. Germline V gene data show CDR1 as SQVTM and CDR2 as ANQGSEA. The CDR3 nucleotides are TGCAGCGTTGACAGGGGGACTAGGGGCACTGAAGCTTTCTTT. It is translated as CSVDRGTRGTEAFF.

J is TRBJ1-1 and V is TRBV29-1; perhaps TRBD1 as D (5 bases). The CDR3 is 11 amino acids. Germline CDR1 and CDR2: SQVTM and ANQGSEA. Trimming pared 8 bases from V and 8 bases from J, leaving 15 bases between. CDR3 sequence: CSTERGREAFF. In nucleotides, the CDR3 is TGCAGCACCGAACGGGGGAGAGAAGCTTTCTTT.

The rearrangement uses TRBV19 and TRBJ1-5, with TRBD1 matching 12 bases. V shed 4 bases and J 6 bases; nucleotides not matched to a gene: 16. The length of the CDR3 is 19 residues. From germline, CDR1 is LNHDA and CDR2 SQIVND (reference sequence). CDR3 amino acids: CASSTPPGTGGALSQPQHF. The CDR3 DNA reads TGTGCCAGTAGTACCCCCCCCGGGACAGGGGGCGCCTTGAGTCAGCCCCAGCATTTT.

This rearrangement joins TRBV29-1 to TRBJ2-3, with 7 bases aligning to TRBD1. J gave up 1 base and V 4 bases, and 5 bases lay outside the gene matches. The CDR3 is 14 residues long. Germline V gene data show CDR1 as SQVTM and CDR2 as ANQGSEA. The CDR3 nucleotides read TGCAGCGTTGGGGTGACAGGGCGCACAGATACGCAGTATTTT. The encoded protein is CSVGVTGRTDTQYF.

By sample fraction, this clone is medium-sized. The identical CDR3 is also encoded by other nucleotide sequences in the sample. The chain recombines TRBV6-1 with TRBJ1-2; D unclear. This CDR3 spans 15 amino acids. Germline values: CDR1 MNHNS, CDR2 SASEGT. Trimming left V 0 bases short and J 5 bases short, with 13 bases between. The CDR3 DNA follows: TGTGCCAGCAGTGAAGCATCGACCGGCGGGTATGGCTACACCTTC. Protein product: CASSEASTGGYGYTF.

The genes are TRBV11-3 and TRBJ2-3; D may match TRBD1 or TRBD2 (5 bases each). V gave up 2 bases and J gave up 5 bases, with 11 bases separating them. In germline, CDR1 is SGHNT, CDR2 YENEEA. The CDR3 is 14 amino acids. The CDR3, as DNA: TGTGCCAGCAGCTTAAACGGGGCTGGAGATACGCAGTATTTT. Translation: CASSLNGAGDTQYF.

The genes are TRBV6-1 and TRBJ2-1; possibly TRBD2 for D (5 bases). V lost 5 bases and J 10 bases, leaving 15 bases between the germline ends. There are 13 residues in the CDR3. Germline CDR1 is MNHNS and CDR2 is SASEGT. The CDR3 sequence: CASSTNWPGEQFF. The DNA of the CDR3 is TGTGCCAGCAGTACTAACTGGCCGGGGGAGCAGTTCTTC.

The chain uses TRBV20-1 and TRBJ2-5; D is undetermined. V lost 4 bases and J 2 bases, leaving 5 bases between the germline ends. This CDR3 has 11 residues. From germline, CDR1 is DFQATT and CDR2 SNEGSKA (reference sequence). Here the CDR3 reads CSANRQETQYF. CDR3 nucleotides: TGCAGTGCTAACCGTCAAGAGACCCAGTACTTC.

The genes are TRBV10-3 and TRBJ2-5; 10 bases are shared with TRBD2. Germline V CDR1 and CDR2: ENHRY, SYGVKD. The CDR3 consists of 13 residues. V lost 10 bases, J lost 3 bases, and 5 bases stayed unmatched. The CDR3 sequence is CATSGRDKETQYF. For the CDR3, the DNA is TGTGCCACCAGCGGGAGGGATAAAGAGACCCAGTACTTC.

The chain joins TRBV27 to TRBJ2-7; D may be TRBD1 (5 bases). Trimming shortened V by 5 bases and J by 4 bases, and 6 bases separated the two germline ends. The CDR3 length is 11 residues. Looked up from germline, CDR1 is MNHEY and CDR2 is SMNVEV (reference sequence). The CDR3 DNA reads as TGTGCCAGCAGTACAGGATACGAGCAGTACTTC. Its protein is CASSTGYEQYF.

The J gene is TRBJ1-2, the V gene TRBV19; no definite D call. CDR3 size: 15 residues. Germline V lookup: CDR1 LNHDA, CDR2 SQIVND (reference sequence). V was trimmed by 1 base and J by 4 bases, leaving 13 bases between them. The CDR3 DNA reads TGTGCCAGTAGTATAGTTGCCGGGAGCGGCTATGGCTACACCTTC. This codes for CASSIVAGSGYGYTF.

The chain is built from TRBV6-5 and TRBJ2-4; D gene ambiguous. The germline V gene encodes CDR1 MNHEY and CDR2 SVGAGI. The V gene lost 0 bases and the J gene lost 0 bases, with 6 bases spanning the gap. This CDR3 is built from 15 residues. CDR3 region: CASSYSDSAKNIQYF. The DNA for the CDR3 is TGTGCCAGCAGTTACTCTGACTCAGCCAAAAACATTCAGTACTTC.

This clone was detected only once. The CDR3, as DNA: TGTGCCTGGAGGTGGACTAGCGGCACAGATACGCAGTATTTT. This translates into CAWRWTSGTDTQYF. This sequence joins TRBV30 and TRBJ2-3; 9 positions match TRBD2. The CDR3 runs to 14 residues. Germline loops: CDR1 GTSNPN, CDR2 SVGIG (reference sequence). With V trimmed by 3 bases and J by 1 base, 2 bases remained unmatched.

The chain joins TRBV7-9 to TRBJ2-7; a possible D gene is TRBD1 (5 bases). The CDR3 runs 13 residues. The V end was cut by 3 bases, the J end by 6 bases, with 12 bases between. Germline V gene data show CDR1 as SEHNR and CDR2 as FQNEAQ (reference sequence). CDR3 coding DNA: TGTGCCAGCAGCTTTGGCAGGGATGGCGAGCAGTACTTC. It specifies CASSFGRDGEQYF.

This clone has ten or more counts. The chain uses TRBV6-1 and TRBJ2-1, with D perhaps matching TRBD2 (6 bases). The CDR3 sequence is 15 residues long. The ends were cut back, 2 bases at V and 6 bases at J, with 14 bases in the middle. In germline, CDR1 is MNHNS, CDR2 SASEGT. The CDR3 is CASSERLEMPNEQFF. In DNA, the CDR3 is TGTGCCAGCAGTGAACGACTAGAAATGCCCAATGAGCAGTTCTTC.

The genes are TRBV7-9 and TRBJ2-2, with unresolved D. V lost 5 bases and J 6 bases, leaving 10 bases between the germline ends. CDR3 length equals 13 residues. CDR1 and CDR2 from the germline V gene are SEHNR and FQNEAQ (reference sequence). The CDR3 sequence is CASSETWAGELFF. CDR3 coding DNA: TGTGCCAGCAGCGAAACCTGGGCCGGGGAGCTGTTTTTT. Full variable domain (remainder filled in from reference TRBV7-9 and TRBJ2-2): DTGVSQNPRHKITKRGQNVTFRCDPISEHNRLYWYRQTLGQGPEFLTYFQNEAQLEKSRLLSDRFSAERPKGSFSTLEIQRTEQGDSAMYLCASSETWAGELFFGEGSRLTVL.